This TCR beta chain is from a study of blood T cells in healthy people across ages. Germline CDR1 reads SNHLY; CDR2 reads FYNNEI. V was pared by 1 base and J by 5 bases, with 11 bases between. This CDR3 comprises 14 residues. Together with a sample-barcoded 5' primer, a J-beta primer mix was included in a second PCR lasting roughly 6 to 12 cycles. Each cDNA molecule was tagged by a template-switch adaptor that had 12 random nucleotides. MiXCR was run by TCRdb on the 5' RACE reads, yielding one entry per CDR3 protein. The data show approximately 730,000 distinct CDR3 sequences, about 55% seen once. The chain joins TRBV2 to TRBJ1-2, with D hard to call. The TCR sequence derives from an elderly man in good health. What was sequenced was blood. The CDR3 loop is CASSEGSGVYGYTF. As DNA, the CDR3 is TGTGCCAGCAGTGAAGGTTCTGGGGTGTATGGCTACACCTTC.